This T cell receptor beta chain was obtained from a study of T cells in narcolepsy. About the study: Patients with NT1 or NT2 and healthy control donors were enrolled.

The study's findings and limits: Same-patient CSF and blood CD4+ T cell clonotypes included HCRT-specific and TRIB2-specific autoreactive ones.

In its sample, this clone was seen once. Its target is not known. The CDR3 runs to 14 residues. Between the trimmed V and J ends, which lost 3 bases and 1 base, there was a span of 9 bases. CDR1 is MGHDK and CDR2 is SYGVNS in the germline V gene. The data were produced by immunoSEQ multiplex PCR, yet TCRdb's version contains in-frame clones alone and is incomplete. The sample holds 37,000 or so clones, about 85% seen once. The chain links TRBV25-1 to TRBJ2-5; D perhaps matches TRBD1 (5 bases). Sequenced material: CD45RA- memory CD4+ T cells from PBMCs. The TCR sequence derives from a human donor with narcolepsy. The CDR3 sequence is CASSDFRVQETQYF. Here the CDR3 DNA reads TGTGCCAGCAGTGATTTCAGGGTCCAAGAGACCCAGTACTTC.